This T cell receptor beta chain was sequenced during a study of cytomegalovirus exposure and HLA in healthy donors. This clone came up a few times. Its specificity is not known. With 7 bases removed from V and 6 bases from J, the gap between germline ends came to 15 bases. CDR1 and CDR2 (germline): SGDLS, YYNGEE. The CDR3 has 13 residues. Study findings and constraints: A further, later analysis showed that HLA-associated TCR beta chains (compared with equally common others) were more clonally expanded.

With 60 Vbeta and 13 Jbeta primers, the PCR was carried out. The assay was immunoSEQ multiplex PCR, and TCRdb's table has in-frame clones only and misses some. The table lists 120,000 or so clones, 17% of them singletons, with approximately 2.9% in the top ten. J is TRBJ2-3 and V is TRBV9; no firm D call. The sequence came from a female donor in good health and CMV-seropositive. Material for sequencing was PBMCs. Here the CDR3 DNA reads TGTGCCAGCGGTCAGAGGTTTTGGGATACGCAGTATTTT. Protein: CASGQRFWDTQYF. The variable domain in full, with the rest retrieved from reference TRBV9 and TRBJ2-3, is DSGVTQTPKHLITATGQRVTLRCSPRSGDLSVYWYQQSLDQGLQFLIQYYNGEERAKGNILERFSAQQFPDLHSELNLSSLELGDSALYFCASGQRFWDTQYFGPGTRLTVL.